This TCR beta chain was documented in a study of post-analysis software for immune sequencing data. General study results and limits: With F measure, samples from one preparation batch clustered together strongly. The five TRBV segments detected at higher frequency in patients than in controls included TRBV5-6, TRBV5-1 and TRBV20-1.

This clonotype was counted ten times or more. Its antigen remains unidentified. The V segment lost 2 bases and the J segment 2 bases; nucleotides outside the gene matches: 8. The CDR3 contains 18 residues. CDR1 is SGHRS and CDR2 is YFSETQ in the germline V gene. Each TCR beta cDNA library carried unique molecular identifiers. Each CDR3 protein gets one entry after TCRdb re-called the PCR reads with MiXCR. Seen here are hundreds of thousands of distinct CDR3 sequences, 30% to 45% observed once, and the top ten hold approximately 7.1%. The chain is built from TRBV5-1 and TRBJ2-7; TRBD2 agrees at 15 bases. The sequencing input was blood. The receptor was derived from a girl aged 2 to 9 with multiple sclerosis. The CDR3 DNA follows: TGCGCCAGCAGCTTACATAGCCGGACTAGCGGGGGGGCCTACGAGCAGTACTTC. This codes for CASSLHSRTSGGAYEQYF.